Presented here are 27 T cell receptor beta chains from one specimen sequenced in a study of blood T cell repertoires in COVID-19. TCRdb keeps only in-frame clones here, not all; method: immunoSEQ multiplex PCR. Among about 320,000 clones listed, around 92% were seen once. The sample was peripheral blood. Source of these receptors: a woman aged 25 to 39 with COVID-19, enrolled during active disease.

V usage is TRBV6-6 and J usage is TRBJ2-7; 8 nucleotides align to TRBD2. The germline gives CDR1 MNHNY, CDR2 SVGAGI (reference sequence). J was trimmed by 9 bases and V by 7 bases; bases with no gene match: 17. This CDR3 region has 15 residues. The DNA of the CDR3 is TGTGCCAGCACCCCCCGGCCAGCGGGGGTTTCATGGCAGTACTTC. Its protein is CASTPRPAGVSWQYF.

This sequence joins TRBV4-2 and TRBJ2-7; tentatively, D is TRBD2 (6 bases). The length of the CDR3 is 13 residues. Germline lookup yields CDR1 LGHNA and CDR2 YNFKEQ. The germline V and J ends were trimmed by 0 bases and 7 bases, with 10 bases remaining between them. The CDR3 loop is CASSQERAGEQYF. CDR3 DNA: TGTGCCAGCAGCCAAGAACGGGCGGGGGAGCAGTACTTC.

The CDR3 loop is CASGGGQENEKLFF. For the CDR3, the DNA is TGTGCCAGTGGGGGGGGACAGGAAAATGAAAAACTGTTTTTT. The chain joins TRBV19 to TRBJ1-4, with TRBD1 identical over 8 bases. V lost 8 bases to trimming and J lost 5 bases; unmatched junction nucleotides: 7. The CDR3 has 14 residues. CDR1 and CDR2 from the germline V gene are LNHDA and SQIVND (reference sequence).

This clone appeared once. The chain combines TRBV4-1 with TRBJ1-6; D remains unclear. This CDR3 comprises 15 residues. Trimming cost V 0 bases and J 10 bases, with 13 bases left between them. Looked up from germline, CDR1 is MGHRA and CDR2 is YSYEKL. CDR3 amino acids: CASSQDRLEKSPLHF. In nucleotides, the CDR3 is TGCGCCAGCAGCCAAGACAGGTTGGAAAAATCACCCCTCCACTTT.

This chain connects TRBV10-1 to TRBJ2-7; 7 positions match TRBD1. Losses at the gene ends were 4 bases for V and 3 bases for J; bases not matched to a gene: 9. Per germline, CDR1 WNHNN and CDR2 SYGVQD (reference sequence). The CDR3 consists of 15 residues. The CDR3 here is CASSGRDSDFYEQYF. Here the CDR3 DNA reads TGCGCCAGCAGTGGCCGGGACAGCGATTTCTACGAGCAGTACTTC.

V usage is TRBV18 and J usage is TRBJ2-5; no definite D call. The germline V gene has CDR1 KGHSH and CDR2 LQKENI. The CDR3 consists of 13 residues. The V end was cut by 3 bases, the J end by 6 bases, with 11 bases between. For the CDR3, the DNA is TGTGCCAGCTCACCCTACTCTAGGCAGACCCAGTACTTC. Protein: CASSPYSRQTQYF.

The chain combines TRBV4-2 with TRBJ1-5; the D is unclear. CDR1 is LGHNA, CDR2 YNFKEQ, per germline. The ends were cut back, 4 bases at V and 3 bases at J, with 10 bases in the middle. This CDR3 is built from 14 residues. The CDR3 bases are TGTGCCAGCAGCCTCCCGGGTTCCAATCAGCCCCAGCATTTT. Encoded protein: CASSLPGSNQPQHF.

This clone appeared many times. The chain recombines TRBV5-5 with TRBJ1-5; 7 bases match TRBD1. Germline-derived CDR1 and CDR2 are SGHKS and YYEKEE (reference sequence). Losses at the gene ends were 4 bases for V and 3 bases for J; bases not matched to a gene: 7. The CDR3 has 15 amino acids. Here the CDR3 reads CASSRQGSSNQPQHF. The CDR3 bases are TGTGCCAGCAGCCGACAGGGTTCATCCAATCAGCCCCAGCATTTT.

The gene calls are TRBV19 and TRBJ1-2, with D uncertain. The CDR3 totals 14 residues. Germline assignment: CDR1 LNHDA and CDR2 SQIVND (reference sequence). V lost 9 bases and J lost 6, with 20 bases in between. DNA for the CDR3: TGTGCCAGCGCCGCTAATAACTTAATTAATGGCTACACCTTC. Protein sequence: CASAANNLINGYTF.

The chain links TRBV28 to TRBJ1-4; TRBD1 aligns across 7 bases. In germline, CDR1 is MDHEN, CDR2 SYDVKM. This CDR3 has 15 amino acids. V shed 4 bases, J shed 7 bases, and the junction held 9 bases outside the gene matches. This CDR3 reads CASSSSTGWSEKLFF. The CDR3 nucleotides are TGTGCCAGCAGTTCCTCGACAGGGTGGAGTGAAAAACTGTTTTTT.

DNA of the CDR3: TGTGCCAGCAGCGCCCGGGGGGGAAATGGCTACACCTTC. This translates into CASSARGGNGYTF. The chain couples TRBV11-2 to TRBJ1-2; tentatively, D is TRBD1 (5 bases). V shed 5 bases and J shed 6 bases, with 13 bases lying between them. CDR1 and CDR2 (germline): SGHAT, FQNNGV. The CDR3 contains 13 residues.

The gene calls are TRBV10-3 and TRBJ2-3; 9 nucleotides agree with TRBD2. Germline-derived CDR1 and CDR2 are ENHRY and SYGVKD. The CDR3 is made up of 15 amino acids. V shed 6 bases and J 4 bases; nucleotides not matched to a gene: 8. DNA for the CDR3: TGTGCCATCAGAGGCGGGGGGGAGGTCGCAGATACGCAGTATTTT. Its translation: CAIRGGGEVADTQYF.

This chain uses TRBV3-1 (or the pseudogene TRBV3-2) with TRBJ2-7; TRBD2 is a possible D gene (7 bases). Germline loops: CDR1 LGHDT, CDR2 YNNKEL (reference sequence). The V end lost 2 bases, the J end lost 2 bases, and 13 bases lay between the germline ends. CDR3 size: 15 residues. The CDR3 region has the DNA TGTGCCAGCAGCCAAAGGGGGGGGGCCCCCTACGAGCAGTACTTC. Its translation is CASSQRGGAPYEQYF.

The gene calls are TRBV7-8 and TRBJ2-3; 10 bases line up with TRBD2. Trimming at V came to 3 bases and at J to 2 bases, leaving 5 bases not matched to a gene. Germline CDR1 is SGHVS and CDR2 is FQNEAQ. This CDR3 region has 16 residues. The CDR3 sequence is CASSFELAGSTDTQYF. In DNA form, the CDR3 reads TGTGCCAGCAGCTTTGAACTAGCGGGGTCCACAGATACGCAGTATTTT.

The V gene is TRBV7-9, the J gene TRBJ1-3; a possible D gene is TRBD1 (6 bases). V was clipped by 6 bases and J by 4 bases, with 19 bases between them. The CDR3 spans 16 residues. Germline V gene sequence: CDR1 SEHNR, CDR2 FQNEAQ (reference sequence). The CDR3 sequence: CASSLTLGAAGNTIYF. The CDR3 nucleotides read TGTGCCAGCAGTCTTACCCTGGGGGCGGCAGGAAACACCATATATTTT. Looking up the rest from reference TRBV7-9 and TRBJ1-3 gives the full variable domain: DTGVSQNPRHKITKRGQNVTFRCDPISEHNRLYWYRQTLGQGPEFLTYFQNEAQLEKSRLLSDRFSAERPKGSFSTLEIQRTEQGDSAMYLCASSLTLGAAGNTIYFGEGSWLTVV.

The J gene is TRBJ2-7, the V gene TRBV6-2 or TRBV6-3; 12 positions agree with TRBD2. Germline V CDR1 and CDR2: MNHEY, SVGEGT. CDR3 length: 19 residues. V shed 4 bases, J shed 2 bases, and the junction held 15 bases outside the gene matches. The CDR3 loop reads CASSFVLPSGGVVTYEQYF. For the CDR3, the DNA is TGTGCCAGCAGTTTCGTCCTCCCTAGCGGGGGGGTCGTAACCTACGAGCAGTACTTC.

The CDR3 sequence: CASSWGRSNSPLHF. The CDR3 nucleotides are TGTGCCAGCAGTTGGGGGCGGAGTAATTCACCCCTCCACTTT. The chain uses TRBV6-5 and TRBJ1-6, with D tentatively TRBD1 (6 bases). The CDR3 runs 14 residues. Germline V gene data show CDR1 as MNHEY and CDR2 as SVGAGI. Trimming removed 4 bases from V and 6 bases from J, with 10 bases in between.

The chain carries TRBV6-2 or TRBV6-3 and TRBJ1-6; unclear D gene. The germline CDR1 and CDR2 sequences are MNHEY and SVGEGT. The CDR3 is 12 residues long. V was shortened by 2 bases and J by 9 bases, with 5 bases between the two germline ends. The CDR3 region is CASSYPGSPLHF. Here the CDR3 DNA reads TGTGCCAGCAGTTACCCGGGTTCACCCCTCCACTTT.

Concerning this clone: Compared with germline, one end of the junction differs, possibly owing to a read error. The rearrangement uses TRBV6-5 and TRBJ1-2, with 8 bases aligning to TRBD1. The CDR3 contains 14 residues. The V gene's germline CDR1 is MNHEY and CDR2 SVGAGI. The CDR3 reads CASSWDRSNYGYTF. DNA for the CDR3: TGTGCCAGCAGTTGGGACAGGTCTAATTATGGCTACACCTTC.

The chain uses TRBV5-1 and TRBJ2-2; 7 positions match TRBD2. Trimming cost V 3 bases and J 3 bases; bases outside gene matches: 14. CDR3 length equals 18 residues. Looked up from germline, CDR1 is SGHRS and CDR2 is YFSETQ. The CDR3, as DNA: TGCGCCAGCAGCTCCTGGGTTCGGCTAGCGGATGACACCGGGGAGCTGTTTTTT. Translated: CASSSWVRLADDTGELFF.

The chain carries TRBV7-2 and TRBJ1-3; the match to TRBD1 covers 8 bases. The CDR3 length is 14 residues. Per germline, CDR1 SGHTA and CDR2 FQGNSA. Trimming removed 5 bases from V and 4 bases from J; junction bases left unmatched: 4. The CDR3 here is CASSDDRGGNTIYF. The CDR3 nucleotides are TGTGCCAGCAGCGACGACAGGGGAGGAAACACCATATATTTT.

The V call is TRBV2, the J call TRBJ2-7; D ambiguous. V gave up 5 bases and J gave up 4 bases, with 9 bases separating them. This CDR3 has 12 residues. Germline CDR1 reads SNHLY; CDR2 reads FYNNEI. The CDR3 DNA sequence: TGTGCCAGCAGTCCTCTCGGGTACGAGCAGTACTTC. It codes for CASSPLGYEQYF.

Comments on this clone: The junction differs from germline at one of its ends, possibly a read error. This rearrangement joins TRBV5-8 to TRBJ1-4; D unresolved. The CDR3 runs 12 residues. CDR1 is SGHTS and CDR2 is YDEGEE in the germline V gene. CDR3 residues: CASSLYPQAPEF. DNA of the CDR3: TGTGCCAGCAGCTTGTATCCCCAGGCCCCCGAGTTT.

The chain recombines TRBV11-2 with TRBJ2-5, with a tentative D call TRBD2 (5 bases). The V end lost 0 bases, the J end lost 5 bases, and 13 bases lay between the germline ends. CDR3 length: 15 residues. Germline assignment: CDR1 SGHAT and CDR2 FQNNGV. The DNA of the CDR3 is TGTGCCAGCAGCTTAGAAGGATCCCGAGGGGAGACCCAGTACTTC. Translation: CASSLEGSRGETQYF.

V and J are TRBV7-6 and TRBJ1-1, with TRBD1 matching 7 bases. This CDR3 has 15 amino acids. V gave up 5 bases and J gave up 1 base; unmatched junction bases: 7. Germline V gives CDR1 SGHVS, CDR2 FNYEAQ. Written as DNA, the CDR3 is TGTGCCAGCAGCGGCCGACAGGGTTCGAACACTGAAGCTTTCTTT. Its translation: CASSGRQGSNTEAFF.

The chain uses TRBV13 and TRBJ1-2, with TRBD1 identical over 7 bases. Germline CDR1 reads PRHDT; CDR2 reads FYEKMQ (reference sequence). The CDR3 loop spans 16 amino acids. V shed 4 bases, J shed 4 bases, and the junction held 12 bases outside the gene matches. The CDR3, as DNA: TGTGCCAGCAGCTCGGCCGGGACAGTCCCCATCTATGGCTACACCTTC. It is translated as CASSSAGTVPIYGYTF.

V and J are TRBV6-5 and TRBJ1-5; tentatively, D is TRBD1 (6 bases). Trimming took off 8 bases at V and 5 bases at J, with 19 bases between the two ends. The length of the CDR3 is 15 residues. Germline V CDR1 and CDR2: MNHEY, SVGAGI. CDR3 sequence (DNA): TGTGCCAGCGAGTCTGGGGGCGCGGGGGATCAGCCCCAGCATTTT. Translated: CASESGGAGDQPQHF.